This T cell receptor beta chain is from a study of T cells after yellow fever vaccination. A process of 5'RACE template switching, which added a universal primer site and UMIs, was used to make TCR cDNA. From the 5' RACE reads, TCRdb called clonotypes with MiXCR, one entry per CDR3 protein. Of around 320,000 distinct CDR3 sequences listed, approximately 12% are singletons. For this clonotype: No antigen is known for it.

Study-level points and caveats: The booster response re-showed most primary clones: 96% CD4, about 89% CD8.

This clonotype originated in a man between 18 and 35 years old who received the YFV17D yellow fever vaccine. The specimen comprised CD4+ T cells sorted from PBMCs, sampled 45 days after the yellow fever booster vaccination.

In DNA form, the CDR3 reads TGTGCCTATAGTGACACACAAGAGACCCAGTACTTC. Translated, it gives CAYSDTQETQYF. The rearrangement joins TRBV11-2 to TRBJ2-5; no definite D call. Germline lookup yields CDR1 SGHAT and CDR2 FQNNGV. V was cut by 11 bases and J by 2 bases, with 12 bases left in between. The CDR3 runs to 12 residues.